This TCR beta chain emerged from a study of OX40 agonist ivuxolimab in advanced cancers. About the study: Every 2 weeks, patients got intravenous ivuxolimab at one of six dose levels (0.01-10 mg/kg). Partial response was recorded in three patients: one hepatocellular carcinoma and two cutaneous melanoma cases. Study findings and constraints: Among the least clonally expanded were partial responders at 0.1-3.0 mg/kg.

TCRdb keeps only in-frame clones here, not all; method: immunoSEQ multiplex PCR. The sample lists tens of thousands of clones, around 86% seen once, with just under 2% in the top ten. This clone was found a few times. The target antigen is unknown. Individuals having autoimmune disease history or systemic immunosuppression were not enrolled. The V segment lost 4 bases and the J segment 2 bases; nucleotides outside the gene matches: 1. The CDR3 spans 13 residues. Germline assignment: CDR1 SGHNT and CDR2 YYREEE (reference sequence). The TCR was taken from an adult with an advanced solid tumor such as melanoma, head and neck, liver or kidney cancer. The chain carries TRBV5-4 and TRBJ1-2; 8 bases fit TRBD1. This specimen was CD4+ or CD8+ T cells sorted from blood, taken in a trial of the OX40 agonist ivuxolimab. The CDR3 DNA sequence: TGTGCCAGCAGCCCAGGGGGCAACTATGGCTACACCTTC. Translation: CASSPGGNYGYTF.